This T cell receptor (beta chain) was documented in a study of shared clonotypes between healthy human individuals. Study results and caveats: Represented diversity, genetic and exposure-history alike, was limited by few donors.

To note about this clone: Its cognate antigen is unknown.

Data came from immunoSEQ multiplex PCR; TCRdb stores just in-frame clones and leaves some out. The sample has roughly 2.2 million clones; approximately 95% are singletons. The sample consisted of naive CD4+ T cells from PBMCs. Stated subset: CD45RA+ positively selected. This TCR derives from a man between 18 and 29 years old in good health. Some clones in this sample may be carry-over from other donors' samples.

CDR3 in amino acids: CASSSVLGTGGGGSGANVLTF. For the CDR3, the DNA is TGTGCCAGCAGCAGTGTTTTAGGGACAGGGGGCGGTGGATCTGGGGCCAACGTCCTGACTTTC. The V and J genes are TRBV27 and TRBJ2-6; 12 bases match TRBD1. Unmatched junction bases numbered 16, after V lost 6 bases and J lost 1 base. This CDR3 comprises 21 residues. Germline CDR1 is MNHEY and CDR2 is SMNVEV (reference sequence).